This record concerns one T cell receptor (beta chain) sequence. No antigen is known for it. Each cDNA got a UMI-containing oligo ligated at its 3' end. First-round PCR used three to five cycles and beta primers RC1.1 and RC1.2 covering TRBC1 and TRBC2. TCR alpha and beta chains were handled separately starting at the second PCR. From the UMI-ligation and nested PCR reads, TCRdb called clonotypes with MiXCR, one entry per CDR3 protein. This table holds some 41,000 distinct CDR3 sequences, 17% found once. Known numbers of the T cell clone KT2 were added to PBMC. With 4 bases clipped from V and 0 bases from J, the junction kept 5 bases outside the gene matches. The CDR3 runs 18 residues. Germline CDR1 is ENHRY and CDR2 is SYGVKD. This sample was taken from a study of quantifying T cell responses using KT2 cells. Looking at the study overall: RNA was reverse transcribed with TCR alpha and beta constant-region primers. Overall study findings and caveats: The number of KT2 alpha and beta sequences was a linear function of input KT2 cells. Even the lowest spike-in, about one KT2 cell per 100,000 PBMC, yielded detectable KT2 sequences.

The chain has TRBV10-3 and TRBJ2-6, with 11 bases matching TRBD1. The sequence was obtained from a human donor. Specimen: PBMCs spiked with cells of the T cell clone KT2. In DNA form, the CDR3 reads TGTGCCATCAGTGGGGGGACAGGGGGTAACTCTGGGGCCAACGTCCTGACTTTC. Its translation is CAISGGTGGNSGANVLTF.